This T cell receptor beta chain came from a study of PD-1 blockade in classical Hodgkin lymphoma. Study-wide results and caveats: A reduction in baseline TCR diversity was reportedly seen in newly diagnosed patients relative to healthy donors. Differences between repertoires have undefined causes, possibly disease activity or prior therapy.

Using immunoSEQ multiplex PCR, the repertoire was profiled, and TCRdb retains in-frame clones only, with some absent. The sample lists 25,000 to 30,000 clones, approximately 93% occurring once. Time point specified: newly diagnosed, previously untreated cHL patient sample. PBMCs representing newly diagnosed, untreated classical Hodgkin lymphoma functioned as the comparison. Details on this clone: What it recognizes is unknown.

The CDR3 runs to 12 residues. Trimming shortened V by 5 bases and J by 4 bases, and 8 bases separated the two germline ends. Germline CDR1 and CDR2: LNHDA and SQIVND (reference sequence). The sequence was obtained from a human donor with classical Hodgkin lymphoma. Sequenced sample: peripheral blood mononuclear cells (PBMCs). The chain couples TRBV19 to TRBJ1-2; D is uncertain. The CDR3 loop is CASSAQSYGYTF. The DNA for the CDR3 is TGTGCCAGTAGTGCCCAGAGCTATGGCTACACCTTC.